Below, 27 T cell receptor beta chains from the same sample are listed, as sequenced in a study of neurological immune-mediated disorders (dated by TCRdb to the late 2010s). The library was produced with 5' RACE. The instrument given in TCRdb is Illumina HiSeq 2500. TCRdb trimmed the raw reads at Q25, called clones with MiXCR and kept productive beta chains. One record per CDR3 amino acid sequence lists the most common genes and DNA. The sample table lists 59,000 or so distinct CDR3 sequences, about 13% of them with a count of one. Together, the top ten hold about 11% of the sample. The sample consisted of PBMCs. These receptors were obtained from a woman aged 60-70 years with HTLV-1-associated myelopathy (HAM/TSP).

Comments on this clonotype: Germline is not matched at one junction end, which may reflect a read error. J is TRBJ2-7 and V is TRBV7-9; the match to TRBD2 covers 8 bases. The CDR3 is made up of 17 amino acids. Germline V lookup: CDR1 SEHNR, CDR2 FQNEAQ (reference sequence). The CDR3 sequence is CASSLAGTHSGANEQYF. CDR3 bases: TGTGCCAGCAGCCTAGCGGGCACCCACTCTGGGGCCAACGAGCAGTACTTC.

This chain joins TRBV15 and TRBJ2-7; 7 nucleotides align to TRBD2. The CDR3 runs to 16 residues. J gave up 0 bases and V 1 base, and 6 bases lay outside the gene matches. Germline-derived CDR1 and CDR2 are LNHNV and YYDKDF (reference sequence). The CDR3 loop reads CATSRASSGASYEQYF. The CDR3 DNA follows: TGTGCCACCAGCAGAGCCTCTAGCGGCGCCTCCTACGAGCAGTACTTC.

This clonotype came up many times. This chain connects TRBV12-3 or TRBV12-4 to TRBJ2-1; D gene unclear. V was shortened by 6 bases and J by 8 bases, with 8 bases between the two germline ends. The CDR3 length is 11 residues. The CDR3 nucleotides are TGTGCCAGCAGGCAGTGGGATGAGCAGTTCTTC. Its translation is CASRQWDEQFF.

This clonotype has at least ten counts. The junction and the germline gene differ at one end; a read error may be behind it. This chain connects TRBV3-1 to TRBJ2-7; 8 bases fit TRBD1. The CDR3 consists of 17 residues. The germline V gene encodes CDR1 LGHDT and CDR2 YNNKEL (reference sequence). The CDR3 region has the DNA TGTGCCAACAGCCCAAGGACAGGGCCCCGCACAACCTACGAGCAGTACTTC. This codes for CANSPRTGPRTTYEQYF.

This clonotype was detected many times. This chain links TRBV21-1 with TRBJ2-1. TRBV21-1 is a listed pseudogene. The CDR3 spans 16 residues. The CDR3 reads CASSKEPYSSYNEQFF. Here the CDR3 DNA reads TGTGCCAGCAGCAAAGAACCCTACAGCTCCTACAATGAGCAGTTCTTC.

This clonotype was counted at least ten times. J is TRBJ1-2 and V is TRBV7-9; 7 nucleotides match TRBD1. The CDR3 consists of 14 residues. Germline trimming cut 7 bases from V and 4 bases from J; bases unmatched to any gene: 9. Per germline, CDR1 SEHNR and CDR2 FQNEAQ (reference sequence). This CDR3 reads CASTRQGISYGYTF. For the CDR3, the DNA is TGTGCCAGCACCCGACAGGGTATAAGCTATGGCTACACCTTC.

Ten or more counts support this clonotype. This chain joins TRBV3-1 and TRBJ1-1; TRBD1 might be the D (5 bases). CDR3 length: 13 residues. Germline assignment: CDR1 LGHDT and CDR2 YNNKEL (reference sequence). V dropped 3 bases and J dropped 5 bases, with 10 bases sitting between them. The CDR3 protein is CASSQGVRTEAFF. The CDR3, as DNA: TGTGCCAGCAGCCAGGGGGTACGTACTGAAGCTTTCTTT.

There are many counts of this clonotype. J is TRBJ2-1 and V is TRBV5-5; D gene ambiguous. There are 13 residues in the CDR3. V lost 4 bases and J lost 4, with 9 bases in between. The V gene's germline CDR1 is SGHKS and CDR2 YYEKEE (reference sequence). The CDR3: CASSASEYNEQFF. In nucleotides, the CDR3 is TGTGCCAGCAGCGCCTCGGAGTACAATGAGCAGTTCTTC. The full variable domain, its missing parts supplied by reference TRBV5-5 and TRBJ2-1, is DAGVTQSPTHLIKTRGQQVTLRCSPISGHKSVSWYQQVLGQGPQFIFQYYEKEERGRGNFPDRFSARQFPNYSSELNVNALLLGDSALYLCASSASEYNEQFFGPGTRLTVL.

This clonotype was seen at least ten times. This chain uses TRBV10-3 with TRBJ2-6; D tentatively reads TRBD1 or TRBD2 (5 bases each). This CDR3 has 19 residues. Germline V CDR1 and CDR2: ENHRY, SYGVKD. The ends were cut back, 10 bases at V and 4 bases at J, with 29 bases in the middle. CDR3 sequence: CASKPLLGTPRGGANVLTF. Written as DNA, the CDR3 is TGTGCCAGCAAACCCCTATTGGGGACCCCAAGAGGAGGGGCCAACGTCCTGACTTTC.

This clonotype has just one count. This chain joins TRBV7-9 and TRBJ2-1; D is perhaps TRBD2 (6 bases). CDR1 is SEHNR, CDR2 FQNEAQ, per germline (reference sequence). The CDR3 contains 14 residues. V was pared by 1 base and J by 6 bases, with 10 bases between. CDR3 sequence: CASSLGGLSNEQFF. The DNA for the CDR3 is TGTGCCAGCAGCTTAGGGGGACTTTCCAATGAGCAGTTCTTC.

The V call is TRBV5-1, the J call TRBJ1-1; tentative D call: TRBD1 (6 bases). Deletions cut 5 bases from V and 5 bases from J, with 19 bases between. The CDR3 covers 15 residues. CDR1 is SGHRS, CDR2 YFSETQ, per germline. The CDR3 loop is CASRDSGWLGTEAFF. CDR3 in DNA: TGCGCCAGCAGGGACAGTGGGTGGTTGGGGACTGAAGCTTTCTTT.

This clonotype came up many times. The chain has TRBV20-1 and TRBJ1-6; 7 bases map to TRBD1. V lost 3 bases to trimming and J lost 1 base; unmatched junction nucleotides: 3. The CDR3 has 15 amino acids. Germline V gene sequence: CDR1 DFQATT, CDR2 SNEGSKA (reference sequence). This chain's CDR3 is CSARKGASYNSPLHF. The CDR3 DNA is TGCAGTGCTAGGAAGGGGGCATCCTATAATTCACCCCTCCACTTT.

This clonotype was found many times. The chain recombines TRBV29-1 with TRBJ2-1; 9 bases align to TRBD2. The CDR3 loop spans 11 amino acids. Germline CDR1 reads SQVTM; CDR2 reads ANQGSEA. Trimming at V came to 7 bases and at J to 7 bases, leaving 2 bases not matched to a gene. DNA of the CDR3: TGCAGCGGTACTAGCGGGAATGAGCAGTTCTTC. As protein: CSGTSGNEQFF.

There are many counts of this clonotype. The chain uses TRBV15 and TRBJ2-1, with D perhaps TRBD1 (7 bases). The CDR3 extends over 15 amino acids. Deletions cut 0 bases from V and 11 bases from J, with 17 bases between. The germline V gene encodes CDR1 LNHNV and CDR2 YYDKDF (reference sequence). The CDR3 DNA sequence: TGTGCCACCAGCAGAGATCAAGGAGGGGGCATTAAGCAGTTCTTC. Encoded protein: CATSRDQGGGIKQFF.

This clonotype appeared many times. This rearrangement joins TRBV3-1 to TRBJ2-7, with D possibly matching TRBD1 (6 bases). Trimming stripped 4 bases from V and 5 bases from J, with 18 bases between. Germline V gene sequence: CDR1 LGHDT, CDR2 YNNKEL (reference sequence). This CDR3 spans 15 amino acids. CDR3 sequence reads: CASSLTGAVVDEQYF. The DNA for the CDR3 is TGTGCCAGCAGCCTGACAGGTGCCGTCGTTGACGAGCAGTACTTC.

This clonotype was seen at least ten times. The gene calls are TRBV20-1 and TRBJ2-2, with 7 positions matching TRBD2. Germline loops: CDR1 DFQATT, CDR2 SNEGSKA (reference sequence). The CDR3 covers 14 residues. Trimming at V came to 3 bases and at J to 8 bases, leaving 9 bases not matched to a gene. CDR3 region: CSASKSGGAGELFF. The DNA of the CDR3 is TGCAGTGCTAGCAAATCGGGAGGAGCGGGGGAGCTGTTTTTT.

This clonotype was recorded many times. This sequence joins TRBV5-6 and TRBJ2-7; D gene ambiguous. The CDR3 sequence is 11 residues long. Germline V gene sequence: CDR1 SGHDT, CDR2 YYEEEE. V lost 1 base to trimming and J lost 5 bases, with 4 bases between them. The CDR3 loop is CASSLLDEQYF. The CDR3 DNA follows: TGTGCCAGCAGCTTGTTGGACGAGCAGTACTTC.

This clonotype was seen repeatedly, ten times or more. J is TRBJ2-2 and V is TRBV30, with no clear D. The CDR3 sequence is 13 residues long. Per the germline V gene, CDR1 is GTSNPN and CDR2 is SVGIG (reference sequence). V was pared by 0 bases and J by 6 bases, with 8 bases between. In DNA, the CDR3 is TGTGCCTGGAGTGTATCATCGGCCGGGGAGCTGTTTTTT. Protein: CAWSVSSAGELFF.

This clonotype was observed at least ten times. This chain uses TRBV20-1 with TRBJ2-5; 11 bases match TRBD2. Losses at the gene ends were 5 bases for V and 2 bases for J; bases not matched to a gene: 7. Germline lookup yields CDR1 DFQATT and CDR2 SNEGSKA (reference sequence). The CDR3 length is 15 residues. The CDR3 reads CSAQGLAEGQETQYF. CDR3 coding DNA: TGCAGTGCTCAGGGACTAGCGGAGGGTCAAGAGACCCAGTACTTC.

The V and J genes are TRBV28 and TRBJ1-4, with D tentatively TRBD1 (5 bases). The CDR3 loop spans 16 amino acids. Germline V gives CDR1 MDHEN, CDR2 SYDVKM. V was clipped by 3 bases and J by 5 bases, with 16 bases between them. CDR3 DNA sequence: TGTGCCAGCAGTTTGGGGGAAAGCTGGGGGAATGAAAAACTGTTTTTT. Translation: CASSLGESWGNEKLFF.

This clonotype was found many times. The gene calls are TRBV5-1 and TRBJ2-7; 7 bases match TRBD1. V shed 4 bases and J 3 bases; nucleotides not matched to a gene: 10. Germline V CDR1 and CDR2: SGHRS, YFSETQ. This CDR3 is 15 amino acids long. This CDR3 reads CASSPTGAYDYEQYF. The DNA for the CDR3 is TGCGCCAGCAGCCCAACAGGGGCCTACGACTACGAGCAGTACTTC. The whole variable domain, filled in from reference TRBV5-1 and TRBJ2-7, reads KAGVTQTPRYLIKTRGQQVTLSCSPISGHRSVSWYQQTPGQGLQFLFEYFSETQRNKGNFPGRFSGRQFSNSRSEMNVSTLELGDSALYLCASSPTGAYDYEQYFGPGTRLTVT.

At least ten counts were recorded for this clonotype. This chain uses TRBV20-1 with TRBJ2-3; 10 bases line up with TRBD2. The CDR3 length is 12 residues. Germline lookup yields CDR1 DFQATT and CDR2 SNEGSKA (reference sequence). The CDR3 region has the DNA TGCAGCAAGACTAGCGGGTCAGATACGCAGTATTTT. As protein: CSKTSGSDTQYF.

In this sample, this clonotype turned up many times. The V gene is TRBV5-1, the J gene TRBJ2-7; 7 bases agree with TRBD2. Germline lookup yields CDR1 SGHRS and CDR2 YFSETQ. This CDR3 has 16 residues. V lost 4 bases and J lost 6; bases outside the gene matches: 16. The CDR3 DNA follows: TGCGCCAGCAGCCCAATGGACCGGTCCCCGGGGGGCGAGCAGTACTTC. Encoded protein: CASSPMDRSPGGEQYF.

Many counts were recorded for this clonotype. This chain uses TRBV9 with TRBJ2-2, with no clear D. CDR1 is SGDLS, CDR2 YYNGEE, per germline. CDR3 length: 15 residues. Trimming cost V 0 bases and J 2 bases, with 8 bases left between them. The CDR3 region is CASSVGDPNTGELFF. The CDR3 DNA follows: TGTGCCAGCAGCGTAGGGGATCCCAACACCGGGGAGCTGTTTTTT. Supplemented by reference TRBV9 and TRBJ2-2, the full variable domain reads DSGVTQTPKHLITATGQRVTLRCSPRSGDLSVYWYQQSLDQGLQFLIQYYNGEERAKGNILERFSAQQFPDLHSELNLSSLELGDSALYFCASSVGDPNTGELFFGEGSRLTVL.

This clonotype appeared many times. This chain uses TRBV29-1 with TRBJ1-5; 9 bases agree with TRBD1. The CDR3 runs 13 residues. The germline V gene encodes CDR1 SQVTM and CDR2 ANQGSEA. Germline trimming cut 6 bases from V and 8 bases from J; bases unmatched to any gene: 8. Here the CDR3 DNA reads TGCAGCGTAAGAACCGGGACAGGGAAGCCCCAGCATTTT. Its protein product is CSVRTGTGKPQHF.

There are many counts of this clonotype. The rearrangement uses TRBV7-2 and TRBJ2-3; TRBD2 is a possible D gene (5 bases). This CDR3 has 13 residues. Per the germline V gene, CDR1 is SGHTA and CDR2 is FQGNSA. The V and J ends lost 3 bases and 6 bases respectively, with 10 bases between them. DNA of the CDR3: TGTGCCAGCAGCTTTTTTGGGGAGGATACGCAGTATTTT. Translated, it gives CASSFFGEDTQYF. The whole variable domain, filled in from reference TRBV7-2 and TRBJ2-3, reads GAGVSQSPSNKVTEKGKDVELRCDPISGHTALYWYRQSLGQGLEFLIYFQGNSAPDKSGLPSDRFSAERTGGSVSTLTIQRTQQEDSAVYLCASSFFGEDTQYFGPGTRLTVL.

This clonotype was seen repeatedly, ten times or more. The chain's CDR3 is CASSLGAGETQYF. CDR3 nucleotide sequence: TGCGCCAGCAGCTTAGGAGCGGGAGAGACCCAGTACTTC. This chain joins TRBV5-1 and TRBJ2-5, with TRBD2 as a possible D gene (6 bases). Trimming removed 2 bases from V and 4 bases from J, with 9 bases in between. The CDR3 loop spans 13 amino acids. The germline gives CDR1 SGHRS, CDR2 YFSETQ.